This T cell receptor (beta chain) emerged from a study of T cell responses to AZD1222 COVID-19 vaccine. This CDR3 spans 16 amino acids. Germline loops: CDR1 SGHDN, CDR2 FVKESK. V was clipped by 4 bases and J by 2 bases, with 18 bases between them. Profiled with immunoSEQ multiplex PCR; TCRdb holds only in-frame clones, not every one. This sample has some 96,000 clones, with about 87% found just once. J is TRBJ2-7 and V is TRBV14, with D maybe TRBD2 (6 bases). The source was peripheral blood, collected on day 0 of AZD1222 vaccination. This receptor was identified in an adult in good health. CDR3 loop: CASSPLRGAGTYEQYF. The CDR3 coding sequence is TGTGCCAGCAGCCCCCTACGGGGAGCGGGCACCTACGAGCAGTACTTC. The whole variable domain, filled in from reference TRBV14 and TRBJ2-7, reads EAGVTQFPSHSVIEKGQTVTLRCDPISGHDNLYWYRRVMGKEIKFLLHFVKESKQDESGMPNNRFLAERTGGTYSTLKVQPAELEDSGVYFCASSPLRGAGTYEQYFGPGTRLTVT.